Below are 16 T cell receptor beta chains sequenced from a single sample in a study of cytomegalovirus exposure and HLA in healthy donors. Primers included in the PCR were 60 Vbeta and 13 Jbeta primers. Assay: immunoSEQ multiplex PCR; the TCRdb copy retains only in-frame clones and omits some. The data contain approximately 100,000 clones, approximately 80% of them singletons. Sample: PBMCs. The origin of the receptors is a female donor in good health and CMV-seropositive.

V gene TRBV4-1 combines with J gene TRBJ1-2, with 7 bases fitting TRBD1. The germline V gene has CDR1 MGHRA and CDR2 YSYEKL. This CDR3 contains 17 residues. Germline trimming cut 4 bases from V and 4 bases from J; bases unmatched to any gene: 15. The CDR3 DNA reads TGCGCCAGCAGCCTAAAAGGGGTGGCAGGGGGGAGCTATGGCTACACCTTC. It translates to CASSLKGVAGGSYGYTF.

The chain uses TRBV9 and TRBJ2-7, with TRBD2 identical over 9 bases. J was trimmed by 6 bases and V by 1 base; bases with no gene match: 8. Looked up from germline, CDR1 is SGDLS and CDR2 is YYNGEE. The CDR3 covers 15 residues. Here the CDR3 reads CASSVHIAGVSEQYF. Written as DNA, the CDR3 is TGTGCCAGCAGCGTACATATAGCGGGAGTCTCCGAGCAGTACTTC.

In its sample, this clone was seen once. The rearrangement uses TRBV2 and TRBJ2-3; 7 nucleotides agree with TRBD2. The CDR3 has 16 amino acids. Per the germline V gene, CDR1 is SNHLY and CDR2 is FYNNEI. The junction had 10 bases not matched to a gene; V was cut back by 4 bases and J by 3 bases. CDR3 in DNA: TGTGCCAGCAGTGCCGGAGCGGGAAGGGTTACAGATACGCAGTATTTT. This translates into CASSAGAGRVTDTQYF.

The chain combines TRBV19 with TRBJ1-6, with 10 bases aligning to TRBD1. The CDR3 covers 15 residues. Germline loops: CDR1 LNHDA, CDR2 SQIVND (reference sequence). V lost 6 bases to trimming and J lost 1 base; unmatched junction nucleotides: 0. For the CDR3, the DNA is TGTGCCAGTAGGGACAGGGGGTCCTATAATTCACCCCTCCACTTT. This translates into CASRDRGSYNSPLHF.

The chain is built from TRBV10-1 and TRBJ2-7, with D tentatively TRBD1 (5 bases). The V and J ends lost 0 bases and 6 bases respectively, with 9 bases between them. CDR1 and CDR2 from the germline V gene are WNHNN and SYGVQD (reference sequence). The CDR3 has 13 residues. The CDR3 DNA reads as TGCGCCAGCAGTGAGTCGAGCAGGGCCGAGCAGTACTTC. Protein sequence: CASSESSRAEQYF.

The chain combines TRBV6-5 with TRBJ1-4; the D gene is possibly TRBD1 (5 bases). V was shortened by 0 bases and J by 8 bases, with 16 bases between the two germline ends. Germline lookup yields CDR1 MNHEY and CDR2 SVGAGI. The CDR3 extends over 16 amino acids. Here the CDR3 DNA reads TGTGCCAGCAGTTACTCGAGACAGCGAGCACAGGAAAAACTGTTTTTT. Translation: CASSYSRQRAQEKLFF.

This chain links TRBV4-1 with TRBJ2-3, with D hard to call. The V end was cut by 4 bases, the J end by 0 bases, with 5 bases between. The CDR3 length is 13 residues. From germline, CDR1 is MGHRA and CDR2 YSYEKL. Written as DNA, the CDR3 is TGCGCCAGCAGCCCCCCTAGCACAGATACGCAGTATTTT. This encodes CASSPPSTDTQYF.

The chain couples TRBV7-9 to TRBJ1-1, with 12 bases identical to TRBD1. Germline CDR1 SEHNR, CDR2 FQNEAQ (reference sequence). The V segment lost 4 bases and the J segment 0 bases; nucleotides outside the gene matches: 12. The CDR3 contains 19 residues. The CDR3 DNA sequence: TGTGCCAGCAGCTCGCTCTTAAAGGGACAGGGGGCTTTGAACACTGAAGCTTTCTTT. Translating it yields CASSSLLKGQGALNTEAFF. The whole variable domain, filled in from reference TRBV7-9 and TRBJ1-1, reads DTGVSQNPRHKITKRGQNVTFRCDPISEHNRLYWYRQTLGQGPEFLTYFQNEAQLEKSRLLSDRFSAERPKGSFSTLEIQRTEQGDSAMYLCASSSLLKGQGALNTEAFFGQGTRLTVV.

In its sample, this clone was seen once. This chain uses TRBV7-2 with TRBJ2-7; 14 bases agree with TRBD2. This CDR3 region has 16 residues. The J segment lost 4 bases and the V segment lost 5 bases, leaving 7 bases of the junction unmatched. Germline V CDR1 and CDR2: SGHTA, FQGNSA. The DNA for the CDR3 is TGTGCCAGCAGCATGACTAGCGGGGGGGCGAGATACGAGCAGTACTTC. Protein product: CASSMTSGGARYEQYF.

The chain employs TRBV5-8 and TRBJ2-5; 7 nucleotides align to TRBD1. The CDR3 is 14 residues long. Germline assignment: CDR1 SGHTS and CDR2 YDEGEE. V shed 4 bases, J shed 2 bases, and the junction held 5 bases outside the gene matches. This chain's CDR3 is CASSLGTVQETQYF. The CDR3 DNA reads as TGTGCCAGCAGCCTGGGGACAGTTCAAGAGACCCAGTACTTC.

The genes are TRBV6-6 and TRBJ1-6; a weak D match, TRBD1 (5 bases). This CDR3 has 14 residues. The V end lost 5 bases, the J end lost 4 bases, and 9 bases lay between the germline ends. Germline lookup yields CDR1 MNHNY and CDR2 SVGAGI (reference sequence). CDR3 coding DNA: TGTGCCAGCAGTCCTACAGGTTATAATTCACCCCTCCACTTT. This gives the protein CASSPTGYNSPLHF.

The chain couples TRBV4-1 to TRBJ2-7; 8 bases fit TRBD1. Germline V gene data show CDR1 as MGHRA and CDR2 as YSYEKL. CDR3 length: 16 amino acids. Trimming removed 0 bases from V and 3 bases from J; junction bases left unmatched: 7. CDR3 region: CASSQDPGQGVYEQYF. As DNA, the CDR3 is TGCGCCAGCAGCCAAGATCCTGGACAGGGAGTCTACGAGCAGTACTTC.

This clone appeared once. The gene calls are TRBV6-1 and TRBJ1-5; TRBD1 matches 7 bases. Germline assignment: CDR1 MNHNS and CDR2 SASEGT. V lost 7 bases and J lost 6; bases outside the gene matches: 12. The CDR3 contains 15 residues. CDR3 region: CASNHDREASQPQHF. CDR3 in DNA: TGTGCCAGCAACCACGACAGGGAGGCATCTCAGCCCCAGCATTTT.

This chain uses TRBV5-1 with TRBJ2-5, with 7 bases matching TRBD2. Germline lookup yields CDR1 SGHRS and CDR2 YFSETQ. The CDR3 consists of 15 residues. Losses at the gene ends were 4 bases for V and 3 bases for J; bases not matched to a gene: 9. CDR3: CASSLNSGTKETQYF. The CDR3, as DNA: TGCGCCAGCAGCCTTAATTCAGGGACTAAAGAGACCCAGTACTTC.

This clone has just one count. The V and J genes are TRBV6-5 and TRBJ2-7; 9 nucleotides match TRBD1. Looked up from germline, CDR1 is MNHEY and CDR2 is SVGAGI. J was trimmed by 6 bases and V by 4 bases; bases with no gene match: 7. The CDR3 loop spans 14 amino acids. In nucleotides, the CDR3 is TGTGCCAGCAGTTCCCCGATGACAGGGGGCGAGCAGTACTTC. Translation: CASSSPMTGGEQYF.

This chain uses TRBV15 with TRBJ2-5, with no clear D. The better agreement between TRBJ2-7 and the DNA end casts doubt on the J call. Germline V gene lookup returns CDR1 LNHNV and CDR2 YYDKDF (reference sequence). The CDR3 extends over 13 amino acids. In nucleotides, the CDR3 is TGTGCCACCAGCAGAGCTGAGTTTTACGAGCAGTACTTC. This sequence encodes CATSRAEFYEQYF.